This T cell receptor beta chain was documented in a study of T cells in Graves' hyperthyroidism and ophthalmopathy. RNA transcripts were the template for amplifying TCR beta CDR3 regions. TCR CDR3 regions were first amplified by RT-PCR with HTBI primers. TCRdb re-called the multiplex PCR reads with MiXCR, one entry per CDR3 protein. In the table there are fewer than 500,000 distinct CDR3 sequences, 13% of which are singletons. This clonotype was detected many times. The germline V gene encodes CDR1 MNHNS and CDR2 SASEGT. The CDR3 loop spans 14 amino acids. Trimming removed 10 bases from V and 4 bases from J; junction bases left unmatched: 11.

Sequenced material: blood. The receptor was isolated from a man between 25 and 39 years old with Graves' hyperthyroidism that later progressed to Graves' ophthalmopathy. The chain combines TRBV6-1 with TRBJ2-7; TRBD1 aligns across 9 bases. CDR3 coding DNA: TGTGCCACCCAGGGACAGGGAGAAATATACGAGCAGTACTTC. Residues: CATQGQGEIYEQYF.